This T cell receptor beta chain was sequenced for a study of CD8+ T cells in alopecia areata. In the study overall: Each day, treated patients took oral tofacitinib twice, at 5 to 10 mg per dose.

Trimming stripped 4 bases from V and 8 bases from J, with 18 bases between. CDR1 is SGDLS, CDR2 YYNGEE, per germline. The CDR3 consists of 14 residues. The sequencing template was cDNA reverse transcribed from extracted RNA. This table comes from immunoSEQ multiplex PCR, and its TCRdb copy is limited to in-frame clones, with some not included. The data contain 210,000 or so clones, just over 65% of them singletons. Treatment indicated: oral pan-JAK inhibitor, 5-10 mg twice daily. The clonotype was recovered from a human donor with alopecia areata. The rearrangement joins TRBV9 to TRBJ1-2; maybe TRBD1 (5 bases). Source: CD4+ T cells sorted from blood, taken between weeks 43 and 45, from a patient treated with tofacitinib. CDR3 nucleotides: TGTGCCAGCAGCCGGGACCTTCCACCCGACGGCTACACCTTC. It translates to CASSRDLPPDGYTF.